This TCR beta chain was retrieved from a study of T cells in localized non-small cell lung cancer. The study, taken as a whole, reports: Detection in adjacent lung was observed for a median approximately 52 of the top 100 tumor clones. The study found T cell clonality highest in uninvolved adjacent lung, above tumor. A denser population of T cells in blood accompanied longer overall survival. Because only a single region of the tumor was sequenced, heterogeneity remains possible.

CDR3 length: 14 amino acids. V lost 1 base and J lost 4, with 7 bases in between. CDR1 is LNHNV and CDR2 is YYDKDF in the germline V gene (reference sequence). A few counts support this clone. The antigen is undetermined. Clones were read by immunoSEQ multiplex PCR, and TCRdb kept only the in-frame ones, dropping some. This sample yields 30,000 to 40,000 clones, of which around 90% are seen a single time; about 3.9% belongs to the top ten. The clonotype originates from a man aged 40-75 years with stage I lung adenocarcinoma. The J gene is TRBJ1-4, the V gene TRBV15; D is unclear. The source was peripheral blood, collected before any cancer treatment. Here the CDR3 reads CATSRVVNNEKLFF. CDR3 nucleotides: TGTGCCACCAGCAGAGTTGTAAATAATGAAAAACTGTTTTTT.